The 21 T cell receptor beta chains below all came from one sample that was sequenced in a study of tumour-infiltrating T cells in Burkitt lymphoma. Clones were sequenced by immunoSEQ multiplex PCR, and TCRdb holds only the in-frame ones, with some missing. Of around 9,900 clones in the sample, roughly 58% were seen once. The sample comprised tumor tissue. All receptors derive from a human donor with diffuse large B-cell lymphoma.

This chain connects TRBV4-1 to TRBJ2-3; D gene ambiguous. CDR1 MGHRA and CDR2 YSYEKL come from the germline V gene. V shed 0 bases and J shed 0 bases, with 4 bases lying between them. The CDR3 extends over 14 amino acids. CDR3: CASSQDWSTDTQYF. The CDR3 DNA reads as TGCGCCAGCAGCCAAGATTGGAGCACAGATACGCAGTATTTT.

The V call is TRBV27, the J call TRBJ2-1; D ambiguous. CDR3 size: 16 residues. V lost 5 bases to trimming and J lost 3 bases, with 17 bases between them. Germline values: CDR1 MNHEY, CDR2 SMNVEV (reference sequence). The CDR3 coding sequence is TGTGCCAGCAGTCAATGGACCAATCCTAGCTACAATGAGCAGTTCTTC. Amino acid sequence: CASSQWTNPSYNEQFF.

The chain uses TRBV7-9 and TRBJ2-7; D possibly corresponds to TRBD1 (6 bases). The germline V gene has CDR1 SEHNR and CDR2 FQNEAQ (reference sequence). CDR3 length: 15 amino acids. V was cut by 4 bases and J by 5 bases, with 18 bases left in between. The CDR3 region is CASSSRGGGVNEQYF. DNA of the CDR3: TGTGCCAGCAGCTCCCGGGGTGGGGGCGTAAACGAGCAGTACTTC.

This chain's CDR3 is CASSYNRGLNYGYTF. DNA for the CDR3: TGTGCCAGCAGTTACAACAGGGGTTTAAACTATGGCTACACCTTC. The genes are TRBV7-8 and TRBJ1-2; 7 positions match TRBD1. The CDR3 length is 15 residues. Germline V CDR1 and CDR2: SGHVS, FQNEAQ. The J segment lost 2 bases and the V segment lost 6 bases, leaving 9 bases of the junction unmatched.

This rearrangement joins TRBV9 to TRBJ2-2, with TRBD1 identical over 9 bases. CDR1 is SGDLS, CDR2 YYNGEE, per germline. The ends lost 0 bases at V and 7 bases at J; junction bases unmatched: 22. This CDR3 spans 21 amino acids. The CDR3 spells CASSVDNPLGGTGQVIGELFF. The CDR3, as DNA: TGTGCCAGCAGCGTAGATAACCCTTTAGGTGGGACAGGGCAGGTCATCGGGGAGCTGTTTTTT.

This clone rates as medium-sized. The chain has TRBV10-3 and TRBJ1-1; D uncertain. Germline-derived CDR1 and CDR2 are ENHRY and SYGVKD. The CDR3 is made up of 15 amino acids. Trimming shortened V by 9 bases and J by 3 bases, and 20 bases separated the two germline ends. The DNA of the CDR3 is TGTGCCATACAGCGTTCTCTAACCGGGGACACTGAAGCTTTCTTT. It specifies CAIQRSLTGDTEAFF.

This chain uses TRBV2 with TRBJ1-6; D remains unclear. The germline V and J ends were trimmed by 7 bases and 1 base, with 26 bases remaining between them. CDR1 and CDR2 (germline): SNHLY, FYNNEI. The CDR3 is 20 amino acids. The CDR3: CASTPSGPGPNLSYNSPLHF. The DNA of the CDR3 is TGTGCCAGCACCCCGAGTGGTCCCGGGCCGAATTTATCCTATAATTCACCCCTCCACTTT. The full variable domain, with the rest looked up from reference TRBV2 and TRBJ1-6, is EPEVTQTPSHQVTQMGQEVILRCVPISNHLYFYWYRQILGQKVEFLVSFYNNEISEKSEIFDDQFSVERPDGSNFTLKIRSTKLEDSAMYFCASTPSGPGPNLSYNSPLHFGNGTRLTVT.

This sequence joins TRBV18 and TRBJ2-1; 9 nucleotides align to TRBD2. Germline V gives CDR1 KGHSH, CDR2 LQKENI. The CDR3 length is 15 residues. V shed 3 bases and J 5 bases; nucleotides not matched to a gene: 5. CDR3 DNA sequence: TGTGCCAGCTCACCCGGAGGACTAGCGAACAATGAGCAGTTCTTC. Translation: CASSPGGLANNEQFF.

This rearrangement joins TRBV30 to TRBJ1-2; TRBD1 matches at 7 bases. The CDR3 length is 13 residues. J lost 5 bases, V lost 4 bases, and 7 bases had no gene match. Germline CDR1 reads GTSNPN; CDR2 reads SVGIG (reference sequence). The DNA of the CDR3 is TGTGCCTGGACGAGGGGGCTCGGGTATGGCTACACCTTC. The encoded protein is CAWTRGLGYGYTF.

By share, this clone counts as large. This chain links TRBV7-9 with TRBJ2-1; 11 nucleotides agree with TRBD1. After removal of 5 bases from V and 6 bases from J, the junction contained 6 bases not matched to a gene. In germline, CDR1 is SEHNR, CDR2 FQNEAQ (reference sequence). The CDR3 is 15 residues long. In DNA, the CDR3 is TGTGCCAGCAGCCCCCGGGACAGGGGGTCCAATGAGCAGTTCTTC. Amino acid sequence: CASSPRDRGSNEQFF.

This chain connects TRBV6-5 to TRBJ1-1, with a possible D match to TRBD1 (5 bases). The CDR3 consists of 14 residues. Trimming took 0 bases from V and 1 from J, leaving 6 bases between them. Germline lookup yields CDR1 MNHEY and CDR2 SVGAGI. The CDR3 protein is CASSYSGANTEAFF. The CDR3 DNA reads TGTGCCAGCAGTTACTCAGGGGCGAACACTGAAGCTTTCTTT.

This chain connects TRBV27 to TRBJ2-1; 13 nucleotides agree with TRBD2. V lost 6 bases to trimming and J lost 4 bases; unmatched junction nucleotides: 0. The CDR3 totals 14 residues. Germline V gene lookup returns CDR1 MNHEY and CDR2 SMNVEV (reference sequence). The CDR3: CASRGLAGYNEQFF. CDR3 nucleotide sequence: TGTGCCAGCAGGGGACTAGCGGGGTACAATGAGCAGTTCTTC.

The genes are TRBV5-1 and TRBJ1-3; TRBD1 might be the D (5 bases). V was trimmed by 4 bases and J by 0 bases, leaving 17 bases between them. Germline lookup yields CDR1 SGHRS and CDR2 YFSETQ. The CDR3 runs 17 residues. The CDR3 here is CASSPLASGLSGNTIYF. In DNA form, the CDR3 reads TGCGCCAGCAGCCCCCTCGCCTCGGGACTCTCTGGAAACACCATATATTTT. The full variable domain, with the rest looked up from reference TRBV5-1 and TRBJ1-3, is KAGVTQTPRYLIKTRGQQVTLSCSPISGHRSVSWYQQTPGQGLQFLFEYFSETQRNKGNFPGRFSGRQFSNSRSEMNVSTLELGDSALYLCASSPLASGLSGNTIYFGEGSWLTVV.

The chain links TRBV6-5 to TRBJ1-2; 12 bases fit TRBD1. CDR1 is MNHEY, CDR2 SVGAGI, per germline. V was pared by 6 bases and J by 8 bases, with 7 bases of the junction left unmatched. The CDR3 has 14 amino acids. CDR3 DNA sequence: TGTGCCAGCAGCCGGGACAGGGGGCGTTTCGGCTACACCTTC. It yields the protein CASSRDRGRFGYTF.

The chain combines TRBV4-1 with TRBJ1-2; D ambiguous. Germline CDR1 reads MGHRA; CDR2 reads YSYEKL. This CDR3 contains 15 residues. V gave up 2 bases and J gave up 4 bases, with 14 bases separating them. The CDR3 DNA follows: TGCGCCAGCAGCCAACCCTCTCTCGGGAGCTATGGCTACACCTTC. Protein sequence: CASSQPSLGSYGYTF.

There are a few counts of this clone. The chain couples TRBV7-8 to TRBJ1-4; D ambiguous. V dropped 5 bases and J dropped 6 bases, with 13 bases sitting between them. The CDR3 length is 14 residues. Germline V gene data show CDR1 as SGHVS and CDR2 as FQNEAQ. The CDR3 DNA follows: TGTGCCAGCAGCATGCCGGGGATCGATGAAAAACTGTTTTTT. This encodes CASSMPGIDEKLFF.

The rearrangement joins TRBV30 to TRBJ2-7; 8 nucleotides agree with TRBD1. CDR1 is GTSNPN and CDR2 is SVGIG in the germline V gene (reference sequence). CDR3 size: 15 residues. With 1 base clipped from V and 5 bases from J, the junction kept 10 bases outside the gene matches. The CDR3 coding sequence is TGTGCCTGGAGTGCAGGACAGGGTTTTCAGGACGAGCAGTACTTC. Residues: CAWSAGQGFQDEQYF.

This clone was observed a single time. CDR3 sequence (DNA): TGTGCCAGTCGGGACAGTAGCTCCTATAATTCACCCCTCCACTTT. This codes for CASRDSSSYNSPLHF. The V gene is TRBV2, the J gene TRBJ1-6; TRBD1 agrees at 7 bases. CDR1 is SNHLY and CDR2 is FYNNEI in the germline V gene. The CDR3 totals 15 residues. The J segment lost 0 bases and the V segment lost 9 bases, leaving 5 bases of the junction unmatched.

This chain connects TRBV7-8 to TRBJ1-1; D remains unclear. The CDR3 contains 12 residues. Germline V gene data show CDR1 as SGHVS and CDR2 as FQNEAQ. Trimming removed 3 bases from V and 2 bases from J, with 4 bases in between. The CDR3 sequence: CASSFRNTEAFF. As DNA, the CDR3 is TGTGCCAGCAGCTTTCGAAACACTGAAGCTTTCTTT.

This clone is medium-sized in the sample. V gene TRBV9 combines with J gene TRBJ1-3, with D maybe TRBD1 (6 bases). This CDR3 has 15 residues. Germline assignment: CDR1 SGDLS and CDR2 YYNGEE. V was shortened by 6 bases and J by 0 bases, with 13 bases between the two germline ends. The CDR3 loop reads CASTPDRSSGNTIYF. Written as DNA, the CDR3 is TGTGCCAGCACCCCAGACAGGAGCTCTGGAAACACCATATATTTT.

The CDR3 nucleotides are TGTGCCAGCAGTCCGACAGGGGGCGCGAACTATGGCTACACCTTC. Translated, it gives CASSPTGGANYGYTF. The V call is TRBV7-2, the J call TRBJ1-2, with 10 bases matching TRBD1. In germline, CDR1 is SGHTA, CDR2 FQGNSA. This CDR3 has 15 residues. With V trimmed by 6 bases and J by 2 bases, 6 bases remained unmatched.